The following is a TCR beta chain sequence with its context. No antigen is known for it. A read error may account for a junction end that differs from germline. Sample-barcoded 5' priming and a J-beta primer mix drove a second PCR of about 7 to 12 cycles. TCRdb called the 5' RACE reads again in MiXCR, with one record for every CDR3 protein. Counted here are over 600,000 distinct CDR3 sequences, roughly two fifths occurring once; the ten biggest clones make up approximately 31%. CDR3 length: 16 residues. CDR1 SGHTA and CDR2 FQGNSA come from the germline V gene. This record comes from a study of blood T cells in healthy people across ages. For the study at large: Roughly one uniquely barcoded beta molecule per two T cells was captured. Study results and limitations: Significant beta diversity loss was already apparent by age approximately 38, declining roughly linearly.

Sequencing used blood. The rearrangement joins TRBV7-2 to TRBJ1-4; no definite D call. The origin of this receptor is a man aged 80 or over in good health. The DNA of the CDR3 is TGTGCCAGCAGTTTAGTCAGAGGAAGGGAGCGTGAAAAACTGTTTTTT. Protein sequence: CASSLVRGREREKLFF.